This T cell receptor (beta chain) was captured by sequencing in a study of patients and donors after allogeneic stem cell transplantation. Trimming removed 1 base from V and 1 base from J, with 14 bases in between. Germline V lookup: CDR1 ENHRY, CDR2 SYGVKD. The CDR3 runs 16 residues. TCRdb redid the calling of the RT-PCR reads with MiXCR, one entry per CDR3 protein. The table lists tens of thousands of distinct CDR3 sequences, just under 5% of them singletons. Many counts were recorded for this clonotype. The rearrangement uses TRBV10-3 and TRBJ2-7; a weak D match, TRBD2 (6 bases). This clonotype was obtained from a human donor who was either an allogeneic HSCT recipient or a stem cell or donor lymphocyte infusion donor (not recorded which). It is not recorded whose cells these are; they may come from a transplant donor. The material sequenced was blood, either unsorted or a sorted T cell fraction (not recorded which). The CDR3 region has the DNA TGTGCCATCAGTGAGTGGCCCCGGGGGAAGTCCTACGAGCAGTACTTC. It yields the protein CAISEWPRGKSYEQYF.